These 17 T cell receptor beta chains came from one sample sequenced in a study of T cell responses to AZD1222 COVID-19 vaccine. Libraries were prepared by immunoSEQ multiplex PCR; TCRdb keeps only in-frame clonotypes and omits some of them. Among 90,000 to 100,000 clones listed, around nine tenths were seen once. Specimen: peripheral blood, collected 28 days after the second AZD1222 dose. The source of these receptors is an adult who received the AZD1222 COVID-19 vaccine.

The chain combines TRBV5-6 with TRBJ2-3; possible D gene TRBD1, 5 bases. CDR1 is SGHDT, CDR2 YYEEEE, per germline. Deletions cut 1 base from V and 4 bases from J, with 19 bases between. CDR3 length: 17 residues. The CDR3 DNA follows: TGTGCCAGCAGCTTGAACCAGGGTCGCAAGATTTCAGATACGCAGTATTTT. This encodes CASSLNQGRKISDTQYF.

This chain connects TRBV5-4 to TRBJ1-1; D is undetermined. V was trimmed by 2 bases and J by 3 bases, leaving 8 bases between them. CDR1 and CDR2 from the germline V gene are SGHNT and YYREEE (reference sequence). This CDR3 spans 13 amino acids. The CDR3 sequence: CASSFRAHTEAFF. CDR3 DNA: TGTGCCAGCAGCTTCAGAGCCCACACTGAAGCTTTCTTT.

The chain has TRBV29-1 and TRBJ1-1, with D possibly being TRBD1 (6 bases). Between the trimmed V and J ends, which lost 5 bases and 7 bases, there was a span of 14 bases. CDR1 is SQVTM and CDR2 is ANQGSEA in the germline V gene. This CDR3 has 12 amino acids. The chain's CDR3 is CSVLKGGLEAFF. The CDR3 DNA reads TGCAGCGTTCTAAAAGGGGGTCTTGAAGCTTTCTTT.

The V call is TRBV19, the J call TRBJ1-4; 7 bases are a match to TRBD1. This CDR3 has 13 residues. Germline CDR1 LNHDA, CDR2 SQIVND (reference sequence). V lost 7 bases to trimming and J lost 6 bases; unmatched junction nucleotides: 5. CDR3 sequence reads: CASTGQIHEKLFF. The CDR3 DNA is TGTGCCAGTACGGGACAGATACATGAAAAACTGTTTTTT.

This clone was observed a single time. This chain connects TRBV3-1 (or the pseudogene TRBV3-2) to TRBJ1-4; D is ambiguous. This CDR3 spans 13 amino acids. Germline V gene data show CDR1 as LGHDT and CDR2 as YNNKEL (reference sequence). Trimming took 5 bases from V and 7 from J, leaving 11 bases between them. Here the CDR3 reads CASSTLRGEKLFF. The CDR3, as DNA: TGTGCCAGCAGCACCCTGAGAGGTGAAAAACTGTTTTTT.

This chain uses TRBV11-2 with TRBJ2-1, with 10 bases matching TRBD2. Losses at the gene ends were 0 bases for V and 9 bases for J; bases not matched to a gene: 8. In germline, CDR1 is SGHAT, CDR2 FQNNGV. There are 16 residues in the CDR3. DNA of the CDR3: TGTGCCAGCAGCTTAGAATTCCTAGCGGGAGTCACTGAGCAGTTCTTC. This codes for CASSLEFLAGVTEQFF.

The V and J genes are TRBV19 and TRBJ2-2, with a weak D call TRBD1 (6 bases). The CDR3 spans 15 residues. Between the trimmed V and J ends, which lost 5 bases and 4 bases, there was a span of 14 bases. Germline CDR1 LNHDA, CDR2 SQIVND (reference sequence). The CDR3 sequence: CASSVRTAGTGELFF. CDR3 coding DNA: TGTGCCAGTAGTGTTCGGACAGCTGGCACCGGGGAGCTGTTTTTT.

In its sample, this clone ranks as medium-sized. This chain uses TRBV5-6 with TRBJ1-1; 10 nucleotides match TRBD1. The junction had 8 bases not matched to a gene; V was cut back by 0 bases and J by 3 bases. Germline CDR1 is SGHDT and CDR2 is YYEEEE. The CDR3 totals 17 residues. CDR3 DNA sequence: TGTGCCAGCAGCTTGGTGACAGGGGGCGGGGTGGACACTGAAGCTTTCTTT. The encoded protein is CASSLVTGGGVDTEAFF. Using reference TRBV5-6 and TRBJ1-1 for the parts outside the CDR3, the full variable domain is DAGVTQSPTHLIKTRGQQVTLRCSPKSGHDTVSWYQQALGQGPQFIFQYYEEEERQRGNFPDRFSGHQFPNYSSELNVNALLLGDSALYLCASSLVTGGGVDTEAFFGQGTRLTVV.

The chain carries TRBV28 and TRBJ2-2, with 9 bases fitting TRBD1. Germline CDR1 and CDR2: MDHEN and SYDVKM. The CDR3 totals 15 residues. The V and J ends lost 4 bases and 7 bases, in that order; junction bases with no gene match: 7. This CDR3 is CASSYGTGSFGELFF. CDR3 DNA sequence: TGTGCCAGCAGTTACGGGACAGGGTCTTTCGGGGAGCTGTTTTTT.

This clone turned up a few times. V and J are TRBV18 and TRBJ2-7; perhaps D is TRBD1 or TRBD2 (5 bases each). Germline V gene lookup returns CDR1 KGHSH and CDR2 LQKENI. The V gene lost 4 bases and the J gene lost 4 bases, with 8 bases spanning the gap. CDR3 length: 12 residues. The CDR3 sequence: CASSRDGYEQYF. CDR3 coding DNA: TGTGCCAGCTCACGGGACGGGTACGAGCAGTACTTC. Filled out from reference TRBV18 and TRBJ2-7, the complete variable domain reads NAGVMQNPRHLVRRRGQEARLRCSPMKGHSHVYWYRQLPEEGLKFMVYLQKENIIDESGMPKERFSAEFPKEGPSILRIQQVVRGDSAAYFCASSRDGYEQYFGPGTRLTVT.

V gene TRBV2 combines with J gene TRBJ1-5, with D perhaps matching TRBD1 (5 bases). Between the trimmed V and J ends, which lost 6 bases and 1 base, there was a span of 13 bases. The CDR3 has 15 residues. Germline values: CDR1 SNHLY, CDR2 FYNNEI. Written as DNA, the CDR3 is TGTGCCAGCAGCACGCAGGGTATGAGCAATCAGCCCCAGCATTTT. It is translated as CASSTQGMSNQPQHF.

This chain connects TRBV9 to TRBJ2-1; a weak D match, TRBD2 (5 bases). V lost 3 bases, J lost 7 bases, and 17 bases lay in between. The CDR3 contains 15 residues. Germline CDR1 is SGDLS and CDR2 is YYNGEE. CDR3 in amino acids: CASSDTGVTRNEQFF. CDR3 nucleotide sequence: TGTGCCAGCAGCGATACCGGGGTAACTAGGAATGAGCAGTTCTTC.

CDR3: CASSYSNSGAGGYTF. The CDR3 region has the DNA TGTGCCAGCAGTTACTCGAATTCAGGGGCGGGTGGCTACACCTTC. The chain carries TRBV6-5 and TRBJ1-2; tentative D call: TRBD1 (6 bases). There are 15 residues in the CDR3. The V gene lost 0 bases and the J gene lost 7 bases, with 15 bases spanning the gap. Germline assignment: CDR1 MNHEY and CDR2 SVGAGI.

Ten or more counts support this clone. The V gene is TRBV27, the J gene TRBJ1-2; the D is unclear. V was cut by 7 bases and J by 8 bases, with 20 bases left in between. From germline, CDR1 is MNHEY and CDR2 SMNVEV (reference sequence). The CDR3 contains 14 residues. In nucleotides, the CDR3 is TGTGCCAGCACCCCGAGGCGGGGTCCGGGGGGCTACACCTTC. Translated: CASTPRRGPGGYTF.

The chain employs TRBV7-9 and TRBJ2-7; maybe TRBD2 (5 bases). The CDR3 length is 12 residues. The V end was cut by 3 bases, the J end by 6 bases, with 9 bases between. CDR1 and CDR2 (germline): SEHNR, FQNEAQ (reference sequence). The CDR3, as DNA: TGTGCCAGCAGCTTCTTAGGAGGCGAGCAGTACTTC. As protein: CASSFLGGEQYF.

V gene TRBV10-3 combines with J gene TRBJ2-5, with a weak D call TRBD2 (6 bases). The CDR3 is 15 amino acids. Germline V gives CDR1 ENHRY, CDR2 SYGVKD. Between the trimmed V and J ends, which lost 2 bases and 3 bases, there was a span of 13 bases. In nucleotides, the CDR3 is TGTGCCATCAGTGAGCCGGGACTGGGCGAAGAGACCCAGTACTTC. It codes for CAISEPGLGEETQYF.

The chain has TRBV6-5 and TRBJ2-7; D is tentatively TRBD1 or TRBD2 (6 bases each). This CDR3 contains 15 residues. CDR1 is MNHEY and CDR2 is SVGAGI in the germline V gene. V lost 7 bases and J lost 3, with 19 bases in between. CDR3 region: CASKATGGPIYEQYF. The CDR3 DNA reads TGTGCCAGCAAAGCGACTGGGGGGCCGATCTACGAGCAGTACTTC.